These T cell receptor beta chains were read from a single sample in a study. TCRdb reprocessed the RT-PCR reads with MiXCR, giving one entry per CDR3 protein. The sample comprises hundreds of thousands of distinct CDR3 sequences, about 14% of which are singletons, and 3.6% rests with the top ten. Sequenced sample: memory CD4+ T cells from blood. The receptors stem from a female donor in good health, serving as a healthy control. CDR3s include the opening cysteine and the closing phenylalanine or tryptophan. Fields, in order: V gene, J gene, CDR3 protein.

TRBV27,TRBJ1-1,CASSLWPNTEDFF
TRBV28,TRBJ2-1,CASSRTSVGNEQFF
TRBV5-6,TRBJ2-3,CASRGTSGGRATQYF
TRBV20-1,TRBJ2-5,CSARPQRGEETQYF
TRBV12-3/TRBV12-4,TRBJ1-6,CASSRDRGFNSPLHF
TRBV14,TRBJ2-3,CASSQVYGGPDTQYF
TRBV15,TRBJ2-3,CATSRDRREVDTQYF
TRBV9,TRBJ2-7,CASSVVSSLSSYEQYF
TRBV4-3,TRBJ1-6,CASSRDGGSYNSPLHF
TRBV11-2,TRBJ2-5,CASSLRPPGREGETQYF
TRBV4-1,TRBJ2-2,CASSRDGVPGELFF
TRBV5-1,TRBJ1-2,CASSLGQAYYGYTF
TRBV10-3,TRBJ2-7,CAISESDLAYEQYF
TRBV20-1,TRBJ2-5,CSAPEGRPETQYF
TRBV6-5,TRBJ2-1,CASSRDRGREQFF
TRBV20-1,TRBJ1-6,CSAREGRIYNSPLHF
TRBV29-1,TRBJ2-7,CSVVGGYNEQYF
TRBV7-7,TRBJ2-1,CASSLALGQGRNEQFF
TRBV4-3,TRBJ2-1,CASSQDPLSSEYNEQFF
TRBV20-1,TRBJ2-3,CSARASAEDTQYF
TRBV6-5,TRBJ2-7,CASSYRGQTMTYEQYF
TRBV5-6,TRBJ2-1,CASSRGAYNEQFF
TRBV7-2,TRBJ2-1,CASSLGLARVQFF
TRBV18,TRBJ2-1,CASSPTAMPENEQFF
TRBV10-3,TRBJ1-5,CAISESGGRNQPQHF
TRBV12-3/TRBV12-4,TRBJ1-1,CASSLTRGGAFF
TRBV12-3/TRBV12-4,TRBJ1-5,CASSLTLANQPQHF
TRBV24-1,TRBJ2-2,CATSGSEGQGNPGELFF